A selection of T cell receptor beta chains follows, all from one sample in a study of control samples from healthy donors and cancer patients. Profiling relied on immunoSEQ multiplex PCR, and the TCRdb table lists in-frame clones only, not all of them. The sample includes about 69,000 clones, around 84% of them seen just once. The sample consisted of PBMCs. All receptors derive from a woman aged 45-59 years with lung cancer. Each CDR3 is given with its conserved first and last residue. D genes are given only for firm matches. Where a row states a size, it is once, few, many or the class of an expanded clone; other rows omit it.

-,TRBV30,-,14,TRBJ1-2,TGTGCCTGCGACTATACCGGCCTTTTCAATGGCTACACCTTC,CACDYTGLFNGYTF
-,TRBV18,-,15,TRBJ2-7,TGTGCCAGCTCACCAGGAACAGGGGGGGCCTACGAGCAGTACTTC,CASSPGTGGAYEQYF
TRBD2,TRBV24-1,-,12,TRBJ2-1,TGTGCCACCAGTCCGGGAGGCAATGAGCAGTTCTTC,CATSPGGNEQFF
-,TRBV12-5,-,16,TRBJ1-5,TGTGCTAGTGCCCTAGACAGCCGGGGTCGCAATCAGCCCCAGCATTTT,CASALDSRGRNQPQHF
TRBD1,TRBV25-1,-,17,TRBJ1-1,TGTGCCAGCAGTCTGGGGGCAGGGGGCGGGGTAGGCACTGAAGCTTTCTTT,CASSLGAGGGVGTEAFF
-,TRBV7-8,-,13,TRBJ1-5,TGTGCCAGCAGCTTTACAAGTCGTCAGCCCCAGCATTTT,CASSFTSRQPQHF
-,TRBV28,-,16,TRBJ1-1,TGTGCCAGCAGTTTACCACCTGGGCGGCCTAACACTGAAGCTTTCTTT,CASSLPPGRPNTEAFF
-,TRBV13,-,13,TRBJ1-5,TGTGCCAGCAGCTTAGGAGGGTTTCAGCCCCAGCATTTT,CASSLGGFQPQHF
-,TRBV7-9,-,12,TRBJ1-1,TGTGCCAGTACCAAGTCGGACACTGAAGCTTTCTTT,CASTKSDTEAFF
TRBD2,TRBV19,-,14,TRBJ2-2,TGTGCCAGTAGTATAACTAGCGGAATGGGGGAGCTGTTTTTT,CASSITSGMGELFF
-,TRBV2,-,13,TRBJ1-2,TGTGCCAGCAGTGACCAGGGGAACTATGGCTACACCTTC,CASSDQGNYGYTF
TRBD1,TRBV5-1,-,14,TRBJ2-3,TGCGCCAGCAGCCTGGGGACAGAGACAGATACGCAGTATTTT,CASSLGTETDTQYF
-,TRBV5-6,-,15,TRBJ2-4,TGTGCCAGCAGCTTTCCAGGGCTAGCCAAAAACATTCAGTACTTC,CASSFPGLAKNIQYF
TRBD1,TRBV5-1,-,14,TRBJ2-7,TGCGCCAGCAGCCCCACAGGGGTCCTCTACGAGCAGTACTTC,CASSPTGVLYEQYF
-,TRBV4-1,-,16,TRBJ2-3,TGCGCCAGCAGCCAATGGGGCGGGGTTAGCACAGATACGCAGTATTTT,CASSQWGGVSTDTQYF
-,TRBV30,-,12,TRBJ1-3,TGTGCCTGGAATTTTCGAGGAAACACCATATATTTT,CAWNFRGNTIYF
-,TRBV3-1/TRBV3-2,-,13,TRBJ1-2,TGTGCCAGCAGCCTTTTAATGGGCTATGGCTACACCTTC,CASSLLMGYGYTF
-,TRBV5-6,-,13,TRBJ1-1,TGTGCCAGCAGCGATGGTGGCTTCACTTGGCCTTTCTTT,CASSDGGFTWPFF
TRBD1,TRBV28,-,15,TRBJ2-3,TGTGCCAGCAGTTTCTCGGGACAGGGGACAGATACGCAGTATTTT,CASSFSGQGTDTQYF
TRBD1,TRBV27,-,14,TRBJ2-1,TGTGCCAGCAGTCTACGACAGGGACCCAATGAGCAGTTCTTC,CASSLRQGPNEQFF
-,TRBV29-1,few,11,TRBJ2-1,TGCAGCGCTCCCGGGACGAATGAGCAGTTCTTC,CSAPGTNEQFF
-,TRBV18,-,12,TRBJ1-1,TGTGCCAGCTCACCAGGACGTGCTGAAGCTTTCTTT,CASSPGRAEAFF
-,TRBV4-1,-,15,TRBJ2-7,TGCGCCAGCACTCCAGAGGGGGGGGATGACTACGAGCAGTACTTC,CASTPEGGDDYEQYF
-,TRBV5-6,-,16,TRBJ2-3,TGTGCCAGCAGCTATACCGGAAGGACAGCACTGGAAACGCAGTATTTT,CASSYTGRTALETQYF
-,TRBV7-5,-,15,TRBJ1-6,TGTGCCAGAAGCCCGGGGACGGGATATAATTCACCCCTCCACTTT,CARSPGTGYNSPLHF
-,TRBV12-5,few,12,TRBJ1-1,TGTGCTAGAGGGACCGAGAACACTGAAGCTTTCTTT,CARGTENTEAFF
-,TRBV2,-,15,TRBJ1-1,TGTGCCAGCAGTGAAGGGGCACCAGGGAACACTGAAGCTTTCTTT,CASSEGAPGNTEAFF
-,TRBV30,once,12,TRBJ2-7,TGTGCCTGGCAAACCCGGCTCTACGAGCAGTACTTC,CAWQTRLYEQYF
TRBD1,TRBV24-1,-,12,TRBJ2-7,TGTGCCACCAGTTTACAGGGGTACGAGCAGTACTTC,CATSLQGYEQYF
TRBD2,TRBV7-3,-,15,TRBJ2-1,TGTGCCAGCAGCTTATCGGGGGGGTTCCACAATGAGCAGTTCTTC,CASSLSGGFHNEQFF
TRBD2,TRBV24-1,-,16,TRBJ2-3,TGTGCCACCAGTGATCGCACGGGACTAGAGAAAGATACGCAGTATTTT,CATSDRTGLEKDTQYF
-,TRBV7-9,-,15,TRBJ2-5,TGTGCCAGCAGCTTAAGGGCACAGGCCCAAGAGACCCAGTACTTC,CASSLRAQAQETQYF
TRBD1,TRBV6-1,-,13,TRBJ1-2,TGTGCCAGCAGTGACAGGGGGCTGAATGGCTACACCTTC,CASSDRGLNGYTF
-,TRBV18,-,13,TRBJ1-2,TGTGCCAGCTCACCCGGGGGGAGCTATGGCTACACCTTC,CASSPGGSYGYTF
-,TRBV18,-,15,TRBJ1-4,TGTGCCAGCTCACCGGGCACTTTCGCGGATGAAAAACTGTTTTTT,CASSPGTFADEKLFF
TRBD1,TRBV7-8,-,16,TRBJ1-5,TGTGCCAGCAGCCTGCTTCTAGGGACAGGGTATCAGCCCCAGCATTTT,CASSLLLGTGYQPQHF
TRBD1,TRBV5-1,-,15,TRBJ2-5,TGCGCCAGCGGACCGACCAAGACAGGGGGTGAGACCCAGTACTTC,CASGPTKTGGETQYF
-,TRBV19,-,14,TRBJ1-1,TGTGCCAGTAGTAGTGGGGCGTCGAACACTGAAGCTTTCTTT,CASSSGASNTEAFF
-,TRBV3-1/TRBV3-2,-,17,TRBJ2-2,TGTGCCAGCAGCCTACAGGGCAGGGAAAAGGCCTCCGGGGAGCTGTTTTTT,CASSLQGREKASGELFF
-,TRBV10-3,-,13,TRBJ1-2,TGTGCCATCACGTGGGATCAGAACTATGGCTACACCTTC,CAITWDQNYGYTF
-,TRBV5-1,-,14,TRBJ2-7,TGCGCCAGCAGCTTCCCAGCACCGTCCGGCGAGCAGTACTTC,CASSFPAPSGEQYF
-,TRBV20-1,-,13,TRBJ1-4,TGCAGTGCTAGTAGTCCGGGCGCGGAAAAACTGTTTTTT,CSASSPGAEKLFF
TRBD1,TRBV18,-,15,TRBJ2-1,TGTGCCAGCTCAGCCGGGACAGGGCAGGTAGATGAGCAGTTCTTC,CASSAGTGQVDEQFF
TRBD2,TRBV13,-,17,TRBJ2-1,TGTGCCAGCAGCTTAGGAGGTGGCGGGGGGGCGAGCTATGAGCAGTTCTTC,CASSLGGGGGASYEQFF
TRBD1,TRBV2,-,13,TRBJ1-5,TGTGCCAGCAAGGGACAGCCTAATCAGCCCCAGCATTTT,CASKGQPNQPQHF
-,TRBV18,-,16,TRBJ1-3,TGTGCCAGCTCACCGGTAGGCACAAACTCTGGAAACACCATATATTTT,CASSPVGTNSGNTIYF
-,TRBV6-5,-,16,TRBJ1-2,TGTGCCAGCAGTTACTCGGATGAGGGTAGAGGTTATGGCTACACCTTC,CASSYSDEGRGYGYTF
-,TRBV28,-,13,TRBJ2-7,TGTGCCAGCAGTTTCCTCACCCCGGGGGTGCAGTACTTC,CASSFLTPGVQYF
-,TRBV3-1/TRBV3-2,once,13,TRBJ1-2,TGTGCCAGCAGCCAGACGATTAACTATGGCTACACCTTC,CASSQTINYGYTF
-,TRBV6-2/TRBV6-3,-,15,TRBJ2-2,TGTGCCAGCAGCTCCGGCGGAGCGAACACCGGGGAGCTGTTTTTT,CASSSGGANTGELFF
-,TRBV24-1,-,19,TRBJ2-2,TGTGCCACCAGTGATCTCCGTGGGACCGTCGGAGGAAGCACCGGGGAGCTGTTTTTT,CATSDLRGTVGGSTGELFF
-,TRBV28,-,11,TRBJ2-1,TGTGCCAGCAGTTTAGGGTTCACCCAGTTCTTC,CASSLGFTQFF
-,TRBV12-3/TRBV12-4,-,12,TRBJ2-1,TGTGCCAGCAGTCCTCCCGGTACTGAGCAGTTCTTC,CASSPPGTEQFF
TRBD2,TRBV20-1,-,16,TRBJ2-7,TGCAGTGCTCGTGGGCTAAGCGGGGGGACTACCTACGAGCAGTACTTC,CSARGLSGGTTYEQYF
TRBD1,TRBV2,once,13,TRBJ1-2,TGTGCCAGCAGTGAAGAGACAGGGGGCGGCTACACCTTC,CASSEETGGGYTF
-,TRBV5-4,-,14,TRBJ1-1,TGTGCCAGCAGCTTGGAACGCGCGAACACTGAAGCTTTCTTT,CASSLERANTEAFF